This T cell receptor (beta chain) was captured by sequencing in a study of shared clonotypes between healthy human individuals (dated by TCRdb to between 2020 and 2021). With respect to the entire study: Two women and a few men aged 18 to 49 years were included in the cohort. Per donor, three plates each were used for CD4 naive and CD4 memory, two for CD8 naive, and one for CD8 memory. The study deeply sequenced blood TCR repertoires of about 5 healthy adults to estimate repertoire size and the extent of clonotype sharing between individuals. To increase sequencing depth and limit assay-specific biases, TCR repertoire library preparation and sequencing were carried out by different laboratories using diverse techniques. Per donor, leukapheresis produced somewhere between about 0.94 and 8.9 billion PBMCs.

The donors were healthy, HIV-negative adults with no recently reported acute infections or vaccinations. Every donor was a Caucasian adult living in Nashville, Tennessee, USA. CD4+ T cells were enriched by magnetic negative selection; naive cells were then positively selected on CD45RA, and the negative fraction formed the memory subset. Blood was obtained by leukapheresis, after which PBMCs were separated by Ficoll-Histopaque density gradient centrifugation and cryopreserved in liquid nitrogen vapor phase. Purity and quantity of every magnetically sorted T cell population were checked by analytical flow cytometry. From each sorted fraction, genomic DNA was isolated and quantified by UV absorbance on a Nanodrop 2000c. Using the deep immunoSEQ assay, TCR CDR3 regions were amplified from genomic DNA by multiplex PCR. Extracted genomic DNA from each cell subset was distributed evenly across all wells of several immunoSEQ 96-well plates, and each plate was treated as a replicate. For sorted subsets, about 200 ng genomic DNA, equal to about 30,000 T cell genomes, was loaded into each replicate PCR. Purified libraries were quantified with a Qubit 3.0 fluorometer, sized on a Bioanalyzer 2100, and re-quantified with the KAPA Library Quantification kit. A separate single-read 150-cycle Illumina NextSeq 550 flow cell was used to sequence each immunoSEQ 96-well plate. The authors processed their data as follows. The immunoSEQ output contained only junctional sequences without quality scores, so filtering could not match that applied to full-length reads. Sequences were annotated with PyIR, a Python wrapper for IgBLAST v1.9, using IMGT germline references to assign V/J genes and CDR3. Reads were filtered out if the reads had weak V/J assignments (E-value above 1e-6), no CDR3, stop codons, out-of-frame junctions, or ambiguous translated residues. V3J clonotypes were defined by identical inferred V gene, J gene, and CDR3 amino acid sequence. The percentage overlap between two repertoires was calculated by dividing the number of shared unique clonotypes by the size of the smaller repertoire. Repertoire richness was assessed with RTK rarefaction, the Chao1 estimator, and Recon v2.1 estimates of unobserved clonotypes. Generation probabilities for all TCRbeta clonotypes obtained by the gDNA method from a handful of donors were computed using OLGA. This immuneACCESS table, as held by TCRdb, lists in-frame sequences with V and J called but not all clones. Of the missing ones, under half trace to an unresolved V gene in checked studies; the others have no known cause. V, J and clone size reflect that table, while D and trimming were determined from the DNA. The table for this sample lists more than 1 million clones; 78% of them were counted only once. The ten largest clones take up 0.4% to 0.55% of the sample.

Spanning cysteine to phenylalanine, the CDR3 consists of 14 amino acids. This entry keeps only the CDR3 DNA: 42 bases, framed from base 1. CDR1 SGHRS and CDR2 YFSETQ were looked up in the germline V gene. Trimming removed 4 bases from V and 4 bases from J; the gene matches leave 4 bases unexplained. As to this clone: Its antigen has not been determined. No base quality values were provided; no much bigger clone lies one nucleotide off.

General study outcomes and caveats: Because the study included only a small number of donors, the genetic and exposure-history diversity represented was limited. Higher generation probabilities were observed for clonotypes shared by all four sorted-subset donors than for non-shared clonotypes. When a few donors were compared, the shared fraction of clonotypes was around 4.6% for naive CD4, over 3% for naive CD8, 2.3% for memory CD4, and roughly 0.43% for memory CD8. Only blood was sampled, and tissue TCR repertoires likely differ from those in blood. Incomplete sequencing was indicated by rarefaction of sorted-subset datasets, despite the large sequencing depth. Estimated clonotype richness was generally larger for naive than for memory subsets. Pairwise subsampling indicated that sequencing depth was expected to affect the degree of clonotype sharing among donors.

The rearrangement combines TRBV5-1 with TRBJ1-1, with 10 bases matching TRBD1. Material: memory CD4+ T cells from PBMCs. This specimen's cell subset or site label, interpreted: CD45RA-negative fraction. The sequence was obtained from a man between 18 and 29 years old in good health. Some clones in this sample may be carry-over from other donors' samples. The CDR3 is CASSRGQGSTEAFF. In nucleotides, the sequence is TGCGCCAGCAGCCGGGGACAGGGGAGCACTGAAGCTTTCTTT.